Listed below are T cell receptor beta chains from one sample, sequenced in a study of T cell responses to AZD1222 COVID-19 vaccine. The data were produced by immunoSEQ multiplex PCR, yet TCRdb's version contains in-frame clones alone and is incomplete. The sample includes under 85,000 clones, 90% of them seen just once. Sequencing used peripheral blood, obtained 28 days after the second AZD1222 dose. These receptors were taken from an adult who received the AZD1222 COVID-19 vaccine. The conserved cysteine and the conserved F or W are not part of the CDR3 here. Fields, in order: V gene, J gene, CDR3 protein.

V gene: TRBV7-3
J gene: TRBJ1-6
CDR3 protein: ASSGTALSPLH

V gene: TRBV12-3/TRBV12-4
J gene: TRBJ2-1
CDR3 protein: ASSPTGKQF

V gene: TRBV6-6
J gene: TRBJ2-5
CDR3 protein: ASSSPTGYQETQY

V gene: TRBV18
J gene: TRBJ2-7
CDR3 protein: ASSPGGQGSYEQY

V gene: TRBV5-6
J gene: TRBJ2-5
CDR3 protein: ASSSVTGQGSETQY

V gene: TRBV7-2
J gene: TRBJ2-4
CDR3 protein: ASSLGQGRAAKNIQY

V gene: TRBV10-3
J gene: TRBJ2-1
CDR3 protein: AISLPLGGGQNEQF

V gene: TRBV7-3
J gene: TRBJ1-1
CDR3 protein: ASSLTKGSTEAF

V gene: TRBV19
J gene: TRBJ1-5
CDR3 protein: ASTLTGNQPQH

V gene: TRBV21-1
J gene: TRBJ2-7
CDR3 protein: ASTYAYRPYEQY

V gene: TRBV12-3/TRBV12-4
J gene: TRBJ1-5
CDR3 protein: ASSLGHTRPQH

V gene: TRBV9
J gene: TRBJ1-3
CDR3 protein: ASSPRGNTIY

V gene: TRBV29-1
J gene: TRBJ2-7
CDR3 protein: SCGWTDPYEQY

V gene: TRBV11-3
J gene: TRBJ2-2
CDR3 protein: ASSLMGAGELF

V gene: TRBV7-8
J gene: TRBJ1-1
CDR3 protein: ASSPLSDTEAF

V gene: TRBV28
J gene: TRBJ2-7
CDR3 protein: ASSLSGWDPYEQY

V gene: TRBV28
J gene: TRBJ1-5
CDR3 protein: ASSFWKGGRDQPQH

V gene: TRBV3-1/TRBV3-2
J gene: TRBJ1-2
CDR3 protein: ASSPGGGHYGYT

V gene: TRBV10-3
J gene: TRBJ2-7
CDR3 protein: ASAEPDEQY

V gene: TRBV10-3
J gene: TRBJ1-2
CDR3 protein: AISWDRGSYGYT

V gene: TRBV18
J gene: TRBJ1-2
CDR3 protein: ASSLPLGGGNQGYT

V gene: TRBV7-2
J gene: TRBJ2-1
CDR3 protein: ASSLHGQGEQF

V gene: TRBV9
J gene: TRBJ2-1
CDR3 protein: ASSGLSGPYNEQF

V gene: TRBV9
J gene: TRBJ2-7
CDR3 protein: ASSVGSSSYEQY

V gene: TRBV30
J gene: TRBJ2-1
CDR3 protein: AWYLRRDNEQF

V gene: TRBV5-6
J gene: TRBJ2-2
CDR3 protein: ASSSRYEVKADLTGELF

V gene: TRBV7-3
J gene: TRBJ2-5
CDR3 protein: ASSFREGETQY

V gene: TRBV9
J gene: TRBJ1-2
CDR3 protein: ASSHDRPYGYT

V gene: TRBV5-1
J gene: TRBJ2-3
CDR3 protein: ASSLGRTSDTQY

V gene: TRBV19
J gene: TRBJ2-5
CDR3 protein: ASTRTSGGGSETQY

V gene: TRBV5-1
J gene: TRBJ1-2
CDR3 protein: ASSLNRGGYT

V gene: TRBV10-3
J gene: TRBJ2-7
CDR3 protein: AISDHSSYEQY

V gene: TRBV7-8
J gene: TRBJ1-6
CDR3 protein: ASRHGQGRNNSPLH

V gene: TRBV4-3
J gene: TRBJ2-1
CDR3 protein: ASSPTGNEQF

V gene: TRBV5-5
J gene: TRBJ2-7
CDR3 protein: ASSLYLGTGAYEQY

V gene: TRBV2
J gene: TRBJ1-2
CDR3 protein: ASSVQGAVYGYT

V gene: TRBV27
J gene: TRBJ2-7
CDR3 protein: ASRDREGYEQY

V gene: TRBV19
J gene: TRBJ1-1
CDR3 protein: ASSITGLRTEAF

V gene: TRBV29-1
J gene: TRBJ1-1
CDR3 protein: SALETPNTEAF

V gene: TRBV11-3
J gene: TRBJ2-7
CDR3 protein: ASSLVLAGGNEQY

V gene: TRBV6-5
J gene: TRBJ1-1
CDR3 protein: ASSLGLPMNTEAF

V gene: TRBV9
J gene: TRBJ2-5
CDR3 protein: ASSVAGGWSETQY

V gene: TRBV27
J gene: TRBJ1-5
CDR3 protein: ASSLTVGPGGLGLGGQPQH

V gene: TRBV12-3/TRBV12-4
J gene: TRBJ2-7
CDR3 protein: ASSLGATNEQY

V gene: TRBV9
J gene: TRBJ1-1
CDR3 protein: ASSVDSSKTF

V gene: TRBV29-1
J gene: TRBJ2-5
CDR3 protein: SVEDRAGARETQY

V gene: TRBV10-3
J gene: TRBJ1-2
CDR3 protein: AISGGTGDYGYT

V gene: TRBV7-2
J gene: TRBJ1-5
CDR3 protein: ASSFNNQPQH

V gene: TRBV18
J gene: TRBJ2-7
CDR3 protein: ASSLQGNEQY

V gene: TRBV13
J gene: TRBJ1-2
CDR3 protein: ASSETKSHPNYGYT

V gene: TRBV11-3
J gene: TRBJ2-2
CDR3 protein: ASSLDYERGRIGELF

V gene: TRBV5-1
J gene: TRBJ1-2
CDR3 protein: ASSLDLQGAIGGYT